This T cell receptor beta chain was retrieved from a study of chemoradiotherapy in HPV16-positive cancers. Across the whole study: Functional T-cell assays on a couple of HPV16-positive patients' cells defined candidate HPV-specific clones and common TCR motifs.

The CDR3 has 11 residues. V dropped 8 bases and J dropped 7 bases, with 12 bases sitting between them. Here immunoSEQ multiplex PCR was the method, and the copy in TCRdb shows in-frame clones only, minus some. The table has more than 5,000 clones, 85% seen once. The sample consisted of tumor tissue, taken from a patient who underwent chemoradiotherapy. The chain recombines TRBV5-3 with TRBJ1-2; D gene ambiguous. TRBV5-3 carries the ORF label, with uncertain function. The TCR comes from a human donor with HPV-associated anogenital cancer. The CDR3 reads CASSNLGGYTF. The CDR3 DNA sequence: TGTGCCAGCAGCAATCTGGGTGGCTACACCTTC.